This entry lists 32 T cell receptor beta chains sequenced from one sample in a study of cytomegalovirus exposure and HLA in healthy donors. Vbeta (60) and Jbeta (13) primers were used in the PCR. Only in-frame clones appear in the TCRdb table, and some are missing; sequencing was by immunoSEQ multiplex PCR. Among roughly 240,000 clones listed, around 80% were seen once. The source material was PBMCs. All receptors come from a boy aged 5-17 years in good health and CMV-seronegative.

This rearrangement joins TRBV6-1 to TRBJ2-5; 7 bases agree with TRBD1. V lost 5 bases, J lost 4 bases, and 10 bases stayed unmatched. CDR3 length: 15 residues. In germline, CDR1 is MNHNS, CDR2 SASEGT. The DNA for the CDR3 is TGTGCCAGCAGTAGTGACAGGGTGAGGCCAGAGACCCAGTACTTC. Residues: CASSSDRVRPETQYF.

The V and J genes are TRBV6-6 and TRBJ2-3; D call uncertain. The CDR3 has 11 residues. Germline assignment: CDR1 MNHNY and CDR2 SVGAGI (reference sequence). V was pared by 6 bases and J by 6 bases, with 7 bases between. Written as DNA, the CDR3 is TGTGCCAGCAGCCCCGGGGATACGCAGTATTTT. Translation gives CASSPGDTQYF.

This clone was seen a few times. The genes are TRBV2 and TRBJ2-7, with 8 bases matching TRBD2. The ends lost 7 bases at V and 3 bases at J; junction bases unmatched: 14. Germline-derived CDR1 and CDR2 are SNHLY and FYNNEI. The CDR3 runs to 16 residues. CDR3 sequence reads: CASKRGTGGNSYEQYF. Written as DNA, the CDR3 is TGTGCCAGCAAACGGGGCACGGGGGGGAACAGCTACGAGCAGTACTTC.

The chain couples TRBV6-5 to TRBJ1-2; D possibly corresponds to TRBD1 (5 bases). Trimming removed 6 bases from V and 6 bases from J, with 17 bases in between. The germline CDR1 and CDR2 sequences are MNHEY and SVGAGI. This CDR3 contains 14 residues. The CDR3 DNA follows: TGTGCCAGCAGGGGAGCGGGGGGACGCGATGGCTACACCTTC. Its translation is CASRGAGGRDGYTF.

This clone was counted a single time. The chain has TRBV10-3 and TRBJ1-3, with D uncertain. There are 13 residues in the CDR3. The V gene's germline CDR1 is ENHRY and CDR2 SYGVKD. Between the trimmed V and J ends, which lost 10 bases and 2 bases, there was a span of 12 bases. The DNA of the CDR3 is TGTGCCAGGTCGACTGAGGCTGGAAACACCATATATTTT. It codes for CARSTEAGNTIYF.

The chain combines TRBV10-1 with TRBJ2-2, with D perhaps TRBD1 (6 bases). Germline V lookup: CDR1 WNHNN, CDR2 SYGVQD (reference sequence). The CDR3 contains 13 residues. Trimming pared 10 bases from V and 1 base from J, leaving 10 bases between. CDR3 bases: TGCGCCACCCAGGGGCTGAACACCGGGGAGCTGTTTTTT. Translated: CATQGLNTGELFF.

Here the CDR3 reads CASSRQERSSQPQHF. The CDR3 DNA reads TGTGCCAGTAGTAGACAGGAGCGATCAAGTCAGCCCCAGCATTTT. The chain has TRBV19 and TRBJ1-5; D may be TRBD1 (6 bases). This CDR3 comprises 15 residues. V lost 4 bases to trimming and J lost 6 bases, with 16 bases between them. The germline gives CDR1 LNHDA, CDR2 SQIVND (reference sequence).

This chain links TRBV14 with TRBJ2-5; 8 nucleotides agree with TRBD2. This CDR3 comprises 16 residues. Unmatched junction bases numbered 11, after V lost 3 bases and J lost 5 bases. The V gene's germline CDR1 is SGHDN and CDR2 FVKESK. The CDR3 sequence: CASSHRSGGPAETQYF. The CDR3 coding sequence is TGTGCCAGCAGCCATCGTTCGGGAGGGCCCGCGGAGACCCAGTACTTC. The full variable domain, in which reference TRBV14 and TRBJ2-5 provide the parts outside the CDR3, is EAGVTQFPSHSVIEKGQTVTLRCDPISGHDNLYWYRRVMGKEIKFLLHFVKESKQDESGMPNNRFLAERTGGTYSTLKVQPAELEDSGVYFCASSHRSGGPAETQYFGPGTRLLVL.

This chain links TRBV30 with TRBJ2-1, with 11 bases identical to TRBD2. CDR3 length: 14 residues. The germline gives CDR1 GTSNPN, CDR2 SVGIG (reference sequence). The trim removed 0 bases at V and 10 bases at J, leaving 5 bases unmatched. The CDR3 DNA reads TGTGCCTGGAGTGTGACTAGCGGGGCTGGCGAGCAGTTCTTC. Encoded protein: CAWSVTSGAGEQFF.

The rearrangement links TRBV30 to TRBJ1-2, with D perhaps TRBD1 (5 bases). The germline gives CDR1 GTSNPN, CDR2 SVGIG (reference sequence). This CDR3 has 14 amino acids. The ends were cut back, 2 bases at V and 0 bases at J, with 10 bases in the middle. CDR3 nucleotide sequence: TGTGCCTGGAGTTTGGGGGGAACTAACTATGGCTACACCTTC. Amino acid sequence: CAWSLGGTNYGYTF.

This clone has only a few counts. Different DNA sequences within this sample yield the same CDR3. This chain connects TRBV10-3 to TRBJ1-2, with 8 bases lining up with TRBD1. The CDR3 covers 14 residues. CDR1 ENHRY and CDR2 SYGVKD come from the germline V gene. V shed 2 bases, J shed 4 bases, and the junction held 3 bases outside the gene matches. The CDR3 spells CAISETGGSYGYTF. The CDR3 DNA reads TGTGCCATCAGTGAGACAGGGGGATCCTATGGCTACACCTTC.

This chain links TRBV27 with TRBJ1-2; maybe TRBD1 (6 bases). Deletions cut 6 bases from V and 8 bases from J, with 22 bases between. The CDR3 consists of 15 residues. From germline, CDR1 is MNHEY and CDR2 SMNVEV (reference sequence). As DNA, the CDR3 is TGTGCCAGCAGCCTAGCAGGGGTGGTGGGAAAGGGCTACACCTTC. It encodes CASSLAGVVGKGYTF.

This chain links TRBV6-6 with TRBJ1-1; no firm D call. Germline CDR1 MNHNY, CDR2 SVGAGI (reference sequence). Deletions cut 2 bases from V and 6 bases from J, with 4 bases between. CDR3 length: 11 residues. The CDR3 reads CASSYGSEAFF. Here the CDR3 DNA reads TGTGCCAGCAGTTACGGCTCTGAAGCTTTCTTT.

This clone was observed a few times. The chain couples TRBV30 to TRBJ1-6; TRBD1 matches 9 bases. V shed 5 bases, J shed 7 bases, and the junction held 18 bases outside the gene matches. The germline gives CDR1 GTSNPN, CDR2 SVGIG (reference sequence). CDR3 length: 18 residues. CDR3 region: CAWAAGTGSFEVNSPLHF. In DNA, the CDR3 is TGTGCCTGGGCAGCTGGGACAGGGAGTTTTGAGGTGAATTCACCCCTCCACTTT.

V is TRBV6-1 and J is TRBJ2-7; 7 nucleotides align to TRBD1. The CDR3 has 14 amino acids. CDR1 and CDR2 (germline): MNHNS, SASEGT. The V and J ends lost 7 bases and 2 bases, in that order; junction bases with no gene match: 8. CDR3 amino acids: CASKLGQGAYEQYF. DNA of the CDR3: TGTGCCAGCAAGTTGGGGCAGGGGGCCTACGAGCAGTACTTC.

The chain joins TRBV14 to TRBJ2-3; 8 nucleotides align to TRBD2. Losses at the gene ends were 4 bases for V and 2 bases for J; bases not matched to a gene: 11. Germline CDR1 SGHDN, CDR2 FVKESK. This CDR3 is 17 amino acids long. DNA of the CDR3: TGTGCCAGCAGCCCTCTTCCAGCGGGAGTTCACACAGATACGCAGTATTTT. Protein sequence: CASSPLPAGVHTDTQYF.

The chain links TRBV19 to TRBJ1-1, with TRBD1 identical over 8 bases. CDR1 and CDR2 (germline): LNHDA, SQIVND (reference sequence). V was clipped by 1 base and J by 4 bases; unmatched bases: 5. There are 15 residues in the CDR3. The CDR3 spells CASSIGTGTGTEAFF. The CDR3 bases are TGTGCCAGTAGTATAGGGACAGGGACGGGCACTGAAGCTTTCTTT. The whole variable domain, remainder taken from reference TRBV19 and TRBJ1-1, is DGGITQSPKYLFRKEGQNVTLSCEQNLNHDAMYWYRQDPGQGLRLIYYSQIVNDFQKGDIAEGYSVSREKKESFPLTVTSAQKNPTAFYLCASSIGTGTGTEAFFGQGTRLTVV.

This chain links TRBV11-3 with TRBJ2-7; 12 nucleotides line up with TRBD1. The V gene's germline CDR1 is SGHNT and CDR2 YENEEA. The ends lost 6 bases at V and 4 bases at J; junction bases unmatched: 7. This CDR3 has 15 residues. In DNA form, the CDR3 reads TGTGCCAGCAGTCACCGGGACAGGGGGCAATACGAGCAGTACTTC. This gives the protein CASSHRDRGQYEQYF.

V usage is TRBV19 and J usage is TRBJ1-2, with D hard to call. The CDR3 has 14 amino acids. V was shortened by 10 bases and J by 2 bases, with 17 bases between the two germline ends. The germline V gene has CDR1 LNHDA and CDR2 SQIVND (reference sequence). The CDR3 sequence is CATSVRTQNYGYTF. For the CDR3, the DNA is TGTGCCACCTCGGTTCGAACCCAAAACTATGGCTACACCTTC.

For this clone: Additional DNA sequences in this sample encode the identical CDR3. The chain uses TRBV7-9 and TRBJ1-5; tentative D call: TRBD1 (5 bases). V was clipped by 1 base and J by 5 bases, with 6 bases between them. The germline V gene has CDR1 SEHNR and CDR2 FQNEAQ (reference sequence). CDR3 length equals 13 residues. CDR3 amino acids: CASSLGGDQPQHF. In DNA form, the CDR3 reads TGTGCCAGCAGCTTAGGGGGGGATCAGCCCCAGCATTTT.

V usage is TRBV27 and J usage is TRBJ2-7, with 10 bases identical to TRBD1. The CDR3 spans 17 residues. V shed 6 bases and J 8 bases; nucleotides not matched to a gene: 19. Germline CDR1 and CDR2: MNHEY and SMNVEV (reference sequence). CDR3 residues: CASSLSGTGDRKGKQYF. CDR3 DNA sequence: TGTGCCAGCAGCCTCTCCGGGACAGGGGATCGAAAGGGGAAGCAGTACTTC.

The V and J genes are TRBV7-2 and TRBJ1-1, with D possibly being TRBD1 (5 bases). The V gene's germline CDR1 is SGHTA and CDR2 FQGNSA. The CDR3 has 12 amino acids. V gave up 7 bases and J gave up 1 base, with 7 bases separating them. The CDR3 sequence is CASTTGNTEAFF. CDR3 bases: TGTGCCAGCACCACAGGGAACACTGAAGCTTTCTTT.

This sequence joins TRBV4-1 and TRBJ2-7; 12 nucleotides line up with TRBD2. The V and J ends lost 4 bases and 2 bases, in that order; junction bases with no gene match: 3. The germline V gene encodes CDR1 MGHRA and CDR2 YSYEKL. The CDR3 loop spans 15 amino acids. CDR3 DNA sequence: TGCGCCAGCAGCCGACTAGCGGGAGTTACCTACGAGCAGTACTTC. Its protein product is CASSRLAGVTYEQYF.

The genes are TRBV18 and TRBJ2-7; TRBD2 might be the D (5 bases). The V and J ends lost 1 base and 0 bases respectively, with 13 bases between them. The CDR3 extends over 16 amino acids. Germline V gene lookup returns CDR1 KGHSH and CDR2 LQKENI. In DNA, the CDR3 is TGTGCCAGCTCACCACTCCACGGAGGAAGCTCCTACGAGCAGTACTTC. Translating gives CASSPLHGGSSYEQYF.

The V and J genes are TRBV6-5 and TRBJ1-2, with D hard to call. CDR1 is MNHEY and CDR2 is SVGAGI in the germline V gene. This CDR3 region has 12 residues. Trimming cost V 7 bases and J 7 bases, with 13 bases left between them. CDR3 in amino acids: CASINRRGGYTF. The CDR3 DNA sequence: TGTGCCAGCATCAATCGCCGGGGTGGCTACACCTTC.

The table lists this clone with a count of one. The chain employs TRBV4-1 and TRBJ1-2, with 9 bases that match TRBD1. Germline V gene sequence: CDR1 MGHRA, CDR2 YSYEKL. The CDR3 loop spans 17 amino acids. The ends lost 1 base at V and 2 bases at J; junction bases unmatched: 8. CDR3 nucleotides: TGCGCCAGCAGCCAAGTTTCCCCTGGACAGGGGAACTATGGCTACACCTTC. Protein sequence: CASSQVSPGQGNYGYTF.

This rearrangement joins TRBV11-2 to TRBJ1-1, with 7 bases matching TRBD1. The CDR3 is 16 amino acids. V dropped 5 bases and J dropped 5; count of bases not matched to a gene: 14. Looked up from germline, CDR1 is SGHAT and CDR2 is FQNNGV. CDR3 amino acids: CASSAESGGSRTEAFF. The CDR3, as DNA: TGTGCCAGCAGCGCGGAATCAGGGGGGTCGAGGACTGAAGCTTTCTTT. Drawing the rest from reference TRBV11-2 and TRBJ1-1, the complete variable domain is EAGVAQSPRYKIIEKRQSVAFWCNPISGHATLYWYQQILGQGPKLLIQFQNNGVVDDSQLPKDRFSAERLKGVDSTLKIQPAKLEDSAVYLCASSAESGGSRTEAFFGQGTRLTVV.

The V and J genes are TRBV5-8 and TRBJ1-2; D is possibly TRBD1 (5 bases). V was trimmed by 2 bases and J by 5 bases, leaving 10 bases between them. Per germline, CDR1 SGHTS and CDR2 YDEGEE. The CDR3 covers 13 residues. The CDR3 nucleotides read TGTGCCAGCAGCTTACTCGGGGGGTATGGCTACACCTTC. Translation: CASSLLGGYGYTF.

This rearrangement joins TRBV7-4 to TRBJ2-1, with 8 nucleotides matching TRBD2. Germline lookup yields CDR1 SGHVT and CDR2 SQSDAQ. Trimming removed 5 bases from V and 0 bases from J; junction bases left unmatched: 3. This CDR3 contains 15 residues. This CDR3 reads CASSPSGGSYNEQFF. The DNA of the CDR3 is TGTGCCAGCAGCCCGAGCGGGGGCTCCTACAATGAGCAGTTCTTC.

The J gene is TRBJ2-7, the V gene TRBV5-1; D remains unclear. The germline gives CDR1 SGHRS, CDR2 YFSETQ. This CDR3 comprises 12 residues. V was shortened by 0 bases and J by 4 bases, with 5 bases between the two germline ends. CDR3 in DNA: TGCGCCAGCAGCTTGGGCAGATACGAGCAGTACTTC. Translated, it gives CASSLGRYEQYF.

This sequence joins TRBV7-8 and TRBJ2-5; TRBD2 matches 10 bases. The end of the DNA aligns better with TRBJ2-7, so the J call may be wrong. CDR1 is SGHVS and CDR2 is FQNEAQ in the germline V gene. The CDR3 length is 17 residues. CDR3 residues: CASSPSWTSGLLYEQYF. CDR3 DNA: TGTGCCAGCAGCCCGTCCTGGACTAGCGGACTCCTCTACGAGCAGTACTTC.

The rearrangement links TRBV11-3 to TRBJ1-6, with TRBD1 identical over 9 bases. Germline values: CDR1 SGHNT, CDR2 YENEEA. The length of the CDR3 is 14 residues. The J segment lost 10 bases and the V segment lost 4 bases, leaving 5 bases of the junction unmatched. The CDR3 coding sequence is TGTGCCAGCAGCTCGGGACAGGGAGGGTCACCCCTCCACTTT. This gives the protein CASSSGQGGSPLHF.